Reported below is one T cell receptor (beta chain). The sample comes from a study of shared T cell receptors in the human thymus. Germline V lookup: CDR1 SQVTM, CDR2 ANQGSEA. After removal of 3 bases from V and 9 bases from J, the junction contained 3 bases not matched to a gene. The CDR3 has 12 residues. Some clones are missing from TCRdb's copy, which holds only in-frame ones; the method was immunoSEQ multiplex PCR. The sample lists hundreds of thousands of clones, approximately 87% occurring once. These same data were also listed under a study on human thymus T cells. That report notes: The study used thymus tissue resected during corrective heart surgery.

The chain recombines TRBV29-1 with TRBJ1-4, with TRBD1 matching 8 bases. Sequenced sample: thymocytes. The TCR originated in a boy younger than two with a congenital heart defect. The CDR3 spells CSVETGVKKLFF. DNA for the CDR3: TGCAGCGTTGAGACAGGGGTGAAAAAACTGTTTTTT.